The rows below give T cell receptor beta chains drawn from one sample of a study of blood T cell repertoires in COVID-19. Sequenced by immunoSEQ multiplex PCR; TCRdb stores in-frame clones only, minus some. Of roughly 8,500 clones listed, about 80% are singletons. Specimen: peripheral blood. All receptors come from a man aged 70 or older with active COVID-19. Both conserved end residues are part of each CDR3. D genes are given only for firm matches. Clone size is stated in some rows and not others, as once, few, many or a class when expanded.

CDR3nt,CDR3aa,v_gene,abundance,j_gene,d_gene
TGTGCCAGCAGCTTACCACTAGCGGGAGGGCATGAGCAGTTCTTC,CASSLPLAGGHEQFF,TRBV7-2,-,TRBJ2-1,TRBD2
TGCGCCAGCAGCCCAGGACAGGGGGCTGTAGAGACCCAGTACTTC,CASSPGQGAVETQYF,TRBV5-1,-,TRBJ2-5,TRBD1
TGTGCCAGCAGTGATCGAGGCGCAGTTTACCAAGAGACCCAGTACTTC,CASSDRGAVYQETQYF,TRBV2,-,TRBJ2-5,-
TGTGCCAGCAGTGAAGGACTAGCGGGAGGGAACAATGAGCAGTTCTTC,CASSEGLAGGNNEQFF,TRBV6-1,-,TRBJ2-1,TRBD2
TGTGCCAGCTCACCAGTGGGCTACACTGAAGCTTTCTTT,CASSPVGYTEAFF,TRBV18,-,TRBJ1-1,-
TGTGCCAGCAAGGACAGGATCAATGAGCAGTTCTTC,CASKDRINEQFF,TRBV6-5,-,TRBJ2-1,TRBD1
TGTGCCAGTAGTAATCAGGTCTACACAGATACGCAGTATTTT,CASSNQVYTDTQYF,TRBV19,-,TRBJ2-3,-
TGTGCCAGCAGGGGGACAGGCCTCCCCTACGAGCAGTACTTC,CASRGTGLPYEQYF,TRBV28,-,TRBJ2-7,TRBD1
TGTGCCAGCAGCAGGAACCGTAATGAAAAACTGTTTTTT,CASSRNRNEKLFF,TRBV12-3/TRBV12-4,-,TRBJ1-4,-
TGTGCCAGCAGTCCAGGGGTCGGACGATATGGCTACACCTTC,CASSPGVGRYGYTF,TRBV3-1/TRBV3-2,few,TRBJ1-2,-
TGTGCCAGCAGTTCCATCGGGGGACTAGCGGGAGGGTACACCGGGGAGCTGTTTTTT,CASSSIGGLAGGYTGELFF,TRBV6-2/TRBV6-3,-,TRBJ2-2,TRBD2
TGTGCCACCAGTGACTCCGGGAGGACGTGGGAGCAGTACTTC,CATSDSGRTWEQYF,TRBV24-1,-,TRBJ2-7,TRBD2
TGTGCCAGCAGTCCCGGACAGCGTAATTCACCCCTCCACTTT,CASSPGQRNSPLHF,TRBV27,-,TRBJ1-6,-
TGCAGCGCTCGACAGGGTTTCGAGCAGTACTTC,CSARQGFEQYF,TRBV29-1,-,TRBJ2-7,TRBD1
TGTGCCAGCAGCTTAGCACAGAAAGAGACCCAGTACTTC,CASSLAQKETQYF,TRBV7-2,-,TRBJ2-5,-
TGTGCCAGCAGCAAAGTCCAGCGGGCCTACGAGCAGTACTTC,CASSKVQRAYEQYF,TRBV21-1,-,TRBJ2-7,-
TGTGCCAGCAGCTTCGGCATTAAAGCGACGAACACCGGGGAGCTGTTTTTT,CASSFGIKATNTGELFF,TRBV7-2,medium-sized,TRBJ2-2,-
TGTGCCAGTAGTATTCTCCACCCACGAGGGCCCTACACCTTC,CASSILHPRGPYTF,TRBV19,-,TRBJ1-2,-
TGTGCCACCAGTGCTCAAGGGGCGCCGTATGACGAGCAGTACTTC,CATSAQGAPYDEQYF,TRBV24-1,-,TRBJ2-7,-
TGTGCCAGCAGCTTAGACGGGGTAGATACGCAGTATTTT,CASSLDGVDTQYF,TRBV11-3,-,TRBJ2-3,-
TGTGCCAGCAGCGTAGGGCTAGCGGAGAACACCGGGGAGCTGTTTTTT,CASSVGLAENTGELFF,TRBV9,-,TRBJ2-2,TRBD2
TGTGCCAGCAGGCTAGCGGGGTCCTACAATGAGCAGTTCTTC,CASRLAGSYNEQFF,TRBV14,-,TRBJ2-1,TRBD2
TGTGCCACCAGTGACTCCTCGAGGACAGGGGCCGATCAGCCCCAGCATTTT,CATSDSSRTGADQPQHF,TRBV24-1,-,TRBJ1-5,TRBD1
TGCGCCAGCAGCTTGGCTACGGGACAGCCCTCAGGCTACACCTTC,CASSLATGQPSGYTF,TRBV5-1,-,TRBJ1-2,TRBD1
TGTGCCAGCAGCCCAGGGACTTCCTCCTACGAGCAGTACTTC,CASSPGTSSYEQYF,TRBV7-2,few,TRBJ2-7,-
TGTGCCAGCAGCCCCGGGACATGGTCCCTCGAGCAGTACTTC,CASSPGTWSLEQYF,TRBV9,-,TRBJ2-7,-
TGTGCCAGCAGTTATCAGGGACAGAGAAATCAGCCCCAGCATTTT,CASSYQGQRNQPQHF,TRBV6-6,few,TRBJ1-5,TRBD1
TGTGCCAGCTCACCACAGGGACTTAGCGACGAGCAGTACTTC,CASSPQGLSDEQYF,TRBV18,-,TRBJ2-7,-
TGCGCCAGCAGCTCAGGACTAGCGGGATACCTCAGCTCCTACGAGCAGTACTTC,CASSSGLAGYLSSYEQYF,TRBV5-1,-,TRBJ2-7,TRBD2
TGTGCCATCAGTTCGAGGGCGGGACAGGAATCGGTTGAGCAGTTCTTC,CAISSRAGQESVEQFF,TRBV10-3,-,TRBJ2-1,TRBD1
TGTGCCAGCAGCTTAGGTGGGGCTACCTACGAGCAGTACTTC,CASSLGGATYEQYF,TRBV7-3,-,TRBJ2-7,-
TGTGCCAGCAGCCAAGGAATGGAGGCCGGGGAGCTGTTTTTT,CASSQGMEAGELFF,TRBV3-1/TRBV3-2,-,TRBJ2-2,-
TGTGCCAGCAGCGTGAGGCAGAACAATGAGCAGTTCTTC,CASSVRQNNEQFF,TRBV2,few,TRBJ2-1,-
TGTGCCACCAGCCGTGGGTTGGCGGGAGTGCGAGAGCAGTTCTTC,CATSRGLAGVREQFF,TRBV15,-,TRBJ2-1,TRBD2
TGTGCCAGCAGCTCACAGGGGGCGGGTGGAAACACCATATATTTT,CASSSQGAGGNTIYF,TRBV7-9,-,TRBJ1-3,TRBD1
TGTGCCAGCAGTGACGACTGGAATTCACCCCTCCACTTT,CASSDDWNSPLHF,TRBV2,-,TRBJ1-6,-
TGTGCCAGCAGCAGCGGACAGTCGAGCTCCTACAATGAGCAGTTCTTC,CASSSGQSSSYNEQFF,TRBV21-1,-,TRBJ2-1,-
TGTGCCACTTGGGTTCCCGGGACAGGGCAGGATAGGCGGGAGGCGGGCTACGAGCAGTACTTC,CATWVPGTGQDRREAGYEQYF,TRBV7-6,-,TRBJ2-7,-
TGTGCCAGCAGTGAAGCGGGGCAGGGGGGCACCGGGGAGCTGTTTTTT,CASSEAGQGGTGELFF,TRBV2,-,TRBJ2-2,-
TGTGCCAGCAGCTCCCACCTAGGAGCGGGAGAGAGTGAGCAGTACTTC,CASSSHLGAGESEQYF,TRBV7-6,-,TRBJ2-7,TRBD2
TGTGCCAGCAGTTACCGAGACAGCGGGTTCAATGAGCAGTTCTTC,CASSYRDSGFNEQFF,TRBV6-2/TRBV6-3,-,TRBJ2-1,-
TGTGCCAGCAGCCCCGCCGGTGGGACATATCTCTACGAGCAGTACTTC,CASSPAGGTYLYEQYF,TRBV5-4,-,TRBJ2-7,-
TGTGCCAGCAGTTTTGGGGGAGGGGGACTAGCGGTAAATGAGCAGTTCTTC,CASSFGGGGLAVNEQFF,TRBV27,-,TRBJ2-1,TRBD2
TGTGCCAGCAGCTCGTATGGCCAGGGGGCTGGGCAGCCCCAGCATTTT,CASSSYGQGAGQPQHF,TRBV5-8,-,TRBJ1-5,TRBD1
TGTGCCAGCAGCTTGGGGCCGGGTCTTAACTATGGCTACACCTTC,CASSLGPGLNYGYTF,TRBV5-6,-,TRBJ1-2,-